The following is a TCR beta chain sequence with its context. Germline V gives CDR1 ENHRY, CDR2 SYGVKD. Trimming removed 10 bases from V and 1 base from J; junction bases left unmatched: 10. The CDR3 length is 15 residues. The source of the sample is a study of blood T cell repertoires in COVID-19. Repertoires were generated with immunoSEQ multiplex PCR, while TCRdb's copy carries only in-frame clones and drops some. There are 350,000 to 400,000 clones in the sample; approximately 86% occur only once, and roughly 6.6% lies in the top ten. The chain combines TRBV10-3 with TRBJ1-3, with 7 bases aligning to TRBD1. This receptor was taken from a woman aged 60-75 years with COVID-19, enrolled during active disease. The sequenced sample was peripheral blood. This CDR3 reads CATLWTGGSGNTIYF. CDR3 coding DNA: TGTGCCACCCTTTGGACAGGAGGGTCTGGAAACACCATATATTTT.